A single sample gave rise to the 21 T cell receptor beta chains below, sequenced in a study of metastatic and nonmetastatic thyroid tumors. TCRdb reprocessed the PCR reads via MiXCR. The sample includes 15,000 to 25,000 clones, 20% to 30% of them seen just once. Thyroid surgery was preceded by no treatment in any patient. Sample: blood. The receptors were sampled from a male donor with papillary thyroid cancer or a benign thyroid nodule (not recorded which). Some clones in this sample may be carry-over from other donors' samples.

As concerns this clone: A read error may explain this, as a much larger clone is one base away. The chain couples TRBV29-1 to TRBJ2-1; D may correspond to TRBD1 or TRBD2 (5 bases each). This CDR3 spans 17 amino acids. V was pared by 3 bases and J by 2 bases, with 20 bases between. CDR1 SQVTM and CDR2 ANQGSEA come from the germline V gene. The CDR3 sequence: CSVERGVDLSAYNEQFF. CDR3 sequence (DNA): TGCAGCGTTGAGAGGGGTGTGGATCTCTCCGCCTACAATGAGCAGTTCTTC.

The rearrangement joins TRBV7-2 to TRBJ2-7; 12 bases line up with TRBD2. The germline V gene has CDR1 SGHTA and CDR2 FQGNSA. The ends lost 6 bases at V and 2 bases at J; junction bases unmatched: 2. The CDR3 has 14 residues. CDR3 DNA sequence: TGTGCCAGCAGGTCTAGCGGGGGGGCCTACGAGCAGTACTTC. Its protein is CASRSSGGAYEQYF.

The chain joins TRBV11-2 to TRBJ1-6; D remains ambiguous. There are 13 residues in the CDR3. Trimming stripped 5 bases from V and 7 bases from J, with 9 bases between. Germline lookup yields CDR1 SGHAT and CDR2 FQNNGV. CDR3 in DNA: TGTGCCAGCAGCAGAGGTCGGAATTCACCCCTCCACTTT. Residues: CASSRGRNSPLHF.

The chain is built from TRBV9 and TRBJ2-7; D is ambiguous. The CDR3 totals 15 residues. CDR1 is SGDLS and CDR2 is YYNGEE in the germline V gene. V was cut by 4 bases and J by 1 base, with 15 bases left in between. The CDR3 DNA sequence: TGTGCCAGCAGCCGTCTTCCGGAGCTGTCCTACGAGCAGTACTTC. Translated: CASSRLPELSYEQYF.

The chain has TRBV6-1 and TRBJ2-1; 9 bases are shared with TRBD2. Trimming took 2 bases from V and 8 from J; bases not matched to a gene: 7. The CDR3 is 15 residues long. The germline CDR1 and CDR2 sequences are MNHNS and SASEGT. The CDR3 nucleotides are TGTGCCAGCAGTGAATGGCGGGAGGGCCGCGATGAGCAGTTCTTC. Its protein is CASSEWREGRDEQFF.

The V gene is TRBV28, the J gene TRBJ2-2; D may match TRBD1 or TRBD2 (6 bases each). Germline CDR1 and CDR2: MDHEN and SYDVKM. The CDR3 is 15 amino acids. V was shortened by 8 bases and J by 6 bases, with 19 bases between the two germline ends. For the CDR3, the DNA is TGTGCCAGCTCACCTAACAGAGGGGGGTCCGGGGAGCTGTTTTTT. This encodes CASSPNRGGSGELFF.

This clone is deemed medium-sized (0.01 to 0.1%). The V call is TRBV5-1, the J call TRBJ1-6; D is possibly TRBD1 (5 bases). Trimming stripped 4 bases from V and 10 bases from J, with 18 bases between. From germline, CDR1 is SGHRS and CDR2 YFSETQ. The CDR3 spans 15 residues. The CDR3 DNA follows: TGCGCCAGCAGCCCTACTGACAGCCTAATATCACCCCTCCACTTT. The encoded protein is CASSPTDSLISPLHF. The full variable domain, rest sourced from reference TRBV5-1 and TRBJ1-6, is KAGVTQTPRYLIKTRGQQVTLSCSPISGHRSVSWYQQTPGQGLQFLFEYFSETQRNKGNFPGRFSGRQFSNSRSEMNVSTLELGDSALYLCASSPTDSLISPLHFGNGTRLTVT.

This clone counts as medium-sized. This chain uses TRBV20-1 with TRBJ2-7; 7 nucleotides line up with TRBD1. There are 14 residues in the CDR3. Germline CDR1 DFQATT, CDR2 SNEGSKA (reference sequence). V lost 4 bases, J lost 4 bases, and 10 bases stayed unmatched. CDR3 loop: CSAKRFAGGYEQYF. The CDR3, as DNA: TGCAGTGCTAAGCGGTTCGCAGGGGGTTACGAGCAGTACTTC.

This clone was seen only a few times. CDR3 amino acids: CASTQSGRADTQYF. The CDR3 DNA follows: TGTGCCAGCACTCAAAGCGGGAGGGCCGATACGCAGTATTTT. The gene calls are TRBV2 and TRBJ2-3; 10 bases agree with TRBD2. The CDR3 extends over 14 amino acids. V shed 7 bases and J 6 bases; nucleotides not matched to a gene: 7. From germline, CDR1 is SNHLY and CDR2 FYNNEI.

This clone was recorded a few times. V gene TRBV4-1 combines with J gene TRBJ2-7; D is uncertain. Germline values: CDR1 MGHRA, CDR2 YSYEKL. Trimming took off 0 bases at V and 2 bases at J, with 5 bases between the two ends. The CDR3 spans 13 residues. The CDR3: CASSQERAYEQYF. The CDR3, as DNA: TGCGCCAGCAGCCAAGAAAGGGCCTACGAGCAGTACTTC.

At least ten counts were recorded for this clone. V gene TRBV29-1 combines with J gene TRBJ2-2; the match to TRBD1 covers 7 bases. The germline V gene has CDR1 SQVTM and CDR2 ANQGSEA. The J segment lost 1 base and the V segment lost 7 bases, leaving 3 bases of the junction unmatched. The CDR3 length is 13 residues. For the CDR3, the DNA is TGCAGCGCCCGACAGGGGAACACCGGGGAGCTGTTTTTT. Amino acid sequence: CSARQGNTGELFF.

The rearrangement joins TRBV20-1 to TRBJ1-3; D possibly corresponds to TRBD1 (5 bases). Trimming stripped 5 bases from V and 0 bases from J, with 14 bases between. This CDR3 comprises 15 residues. Germline V gene sequence: CDR1 DFQATT, CDR2 SNEGSKA (reference sequence). CDR3 bases: TGCAGTGCTTCGCGGGACGCCTACTCTGGAAACACCATATATTTT. It codes for CSASRDAYSGNTIYF.

A few counts support this clone. The chain couples TRBV28 to TRBJ2-7; possible D gene TRBD2, 6 bases. Germline-derived CDR1 and CDR2 are MDHEN and SYDVKM. CDR3 length equals 15 residues. The V and J ends lost 2 bases and 2 bases respectively, with 13 bases between them. This chain's CDR3 is CASSLGGHPPYEQYF. CDR3 nucleotide sequence: TGTGCCAGCAGTTTAGGAGGGCATCCCCCCTACGAGCAGTACTTC.

CDR3 bases: TGTGCCAGTCTAAGGGGGGACGGCCCCAGCACAGATACGCAGTATTTT. Translating it yields CASLRGDGPSTDTQYF. This sequence joins TRBV28 and TRBJ2-3; D may be TRBD1 or TRBD2 (6 bases each). V gave up 9 bases and J gave up 0 bases, with 19 bases separating them. The CDR3 spans 16 residues. Germline values: CDR1 MDHEN, CDR2 SYDVKM. Based on the CDR3 plus reference TRBV28 and TRBJ2-3, the full variable domain is DVKVTQSSRYLVKRTGEKVFLECVQDMDHENMFWYRQDPGLGLRLIYFSYDVKMKEKGDIPEGYSVSREKKERFSLILESASTNQTSMYLCASLRGDGPSTDTQYFGPGTRLTVL.

This clone was observed many times. The V gene is TRBV11-1, the J gene TRBJ2-1, with D maybe TRBD1 (5 bases). V lost 6 bases and J lost 3, with 21 bases in between. The V gene's germline CDR1 is SGHAT and CDR2 FQDESV (reference sequence). This CDR3 has 17 amino acids. The CDR3 DNA follows: TGTGCCAGCAGGCCTCCCATGGGGCAGGTCAACTACAATGAGCAGTTCTTC. The encoded protein is CASRPPMGQVNYNEQFF.

The genes are TRBV20-1 and TRBJ2-1; 8 bases are a match to TRBD2. The V gene end was trimmed by 0 bases and the J gene end by 8 bases; junction bases not matched to a gene: 6. CDR1 is DFQATT and CDR2 is SNEGSKA in the germline V gene (reference sequence). The CDR3 runs 14 residues. The DNA of the CDR3 is TGCAGTGCTAGAGATTCGGCGGGAGGCGATGAGCAGTTCTTC. As protein: CSARDSAGGDEQFF.

By proportion, this clone is medium-sized. V and J are TRBV11-2 and TRBJ2-7; D remains unclear. Germline lookup yields CDR1 SGHAT and CDR2 FQNNGV. The V gene lost 5 bases and the J gene lost 0 bases, with 2 bases spanning the gap. The CDR3 sequence is 11 residues long. DNA of the CDR3: TGTGCCAGCAGCATCTCCTACGAGCAGTACTTC. Translating gives CASSISYEQYF.

V gene TRBV30 combines with J gene TRBJ1-5; D is perhaps TRBD1 (5 bases). Trimming cost V 1 base and J 6 bases, with 10 bases left between them. From germline, CDR1 is GTSNPN and CDR2 SVGIG (reference sequence). The CDR3 runs to 13 residues. This CDR3 is CAWSGQRGQPQHF. In DNA form, the CDR3 reads TGTGCCTGGAGTGGACAGAGGGGTCAGCCCCAGCATTTT.

This clone is categorized as medium-sized (0.01 to 0.1%). This sequence joins TRBV6-1 and TRBJ1-6, with a possible D match to TRBD1 (6 bases). The CDR3 consists of 13 residues. The V end lost 7 bases, the J end lost 9 bases, and 13 bases lay between the germline ends. Germline loops: CDR1 MNHNS, CDR2 SASEGT. CDR3 coding DNA: TGTGCCAGCACCGCAGGGGCCGTTTCACCCCTCCACTTT. It yields the protein CASTAGAVSPLHF.

This clone was seen a few times. V usage is TRBV6-1 and J usage is TRBJ2-1; 15 bases are a match to TRBD2. Germline V lookup: CDR1 MNHNS, CDR2 SASEGT. Trimming removed 8 bases from V and 3 bases from J; junction bases left unmatched: 2. The CDR3 totals 15 residues. CDR3 DNA: TGTGCCAGCGGACTAGCGGGGGGGGGCTACAATGAGCAGTTCTTC. Protein product: CASGLAGGGYNEQFF.

This clone was detected once. This chain connects TRBV5-1 to TRBJ2-1; D is unclear. CDR3 size: 15 residues. The V end lost 0 bases, the J end lost 3 bases, and 10 bases lay between the germline ends. Germline V lookup: CDR1 SGHRS, CDR2 YFSETQ. The CDR3 here is CASSLGNPNYNEQFF. The DNA for the CDR3 is TGCGCCAGCAGCTTGGGAAACCCAAACTACAATGAGCAGTTCTTC.